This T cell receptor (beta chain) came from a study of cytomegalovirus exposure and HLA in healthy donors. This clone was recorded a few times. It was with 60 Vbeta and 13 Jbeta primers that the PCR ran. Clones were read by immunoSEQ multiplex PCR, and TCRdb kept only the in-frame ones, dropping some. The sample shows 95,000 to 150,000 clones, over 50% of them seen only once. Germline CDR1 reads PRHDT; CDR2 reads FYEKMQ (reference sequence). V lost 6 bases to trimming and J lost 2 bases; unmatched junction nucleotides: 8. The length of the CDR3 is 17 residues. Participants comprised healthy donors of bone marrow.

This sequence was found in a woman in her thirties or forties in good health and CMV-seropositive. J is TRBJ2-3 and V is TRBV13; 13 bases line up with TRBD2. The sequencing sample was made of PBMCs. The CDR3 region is CASRVLAGGLVTDTQYF. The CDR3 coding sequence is TGTGCCAGCAGAGTACTAGCGGGAGGGCTTGTCACAGATACGCAGTATTTT.